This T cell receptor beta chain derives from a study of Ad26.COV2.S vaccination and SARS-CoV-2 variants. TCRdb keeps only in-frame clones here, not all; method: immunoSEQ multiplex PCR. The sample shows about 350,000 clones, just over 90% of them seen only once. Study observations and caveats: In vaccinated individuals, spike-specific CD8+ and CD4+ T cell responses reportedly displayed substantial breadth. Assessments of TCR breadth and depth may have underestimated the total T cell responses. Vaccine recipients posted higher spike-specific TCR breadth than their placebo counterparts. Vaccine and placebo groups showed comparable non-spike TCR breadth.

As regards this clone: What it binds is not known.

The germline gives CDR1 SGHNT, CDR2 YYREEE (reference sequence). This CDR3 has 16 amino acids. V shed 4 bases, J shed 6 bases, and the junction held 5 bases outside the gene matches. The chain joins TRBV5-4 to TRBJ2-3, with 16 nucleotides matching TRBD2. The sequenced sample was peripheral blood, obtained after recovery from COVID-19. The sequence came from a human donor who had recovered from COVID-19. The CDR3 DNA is TGTGCCAGCAGCGGGACTAGCGGGGGGGCCGGGGATACGCAGTATTTT. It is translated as CASSGTSGGAGDTQYF.